This passage covers 12 T cell receptor beta chains from one sample sequenced in a study of cytomegalovirus exposure and HLA in healthy donors. PCR primers comprised 60 Vbeta and 13 Jbeta primers. Data came from immunoSEQ multiplex PCR; TCRdb stores just in-frame clones and leaves some out. The table lists 150,000 to 200,000 clones, approximately 85% of them singletons. Specimen: PBMCs. Receptors originate from a girl aged 5-17 years in good health and CMV-seropositive.

The J gene is TRBJ2-1, the V gene TRBV19; TRBD1 matches at 10 bases. The CDR3 has 13 amino acids. V was pared by 6 bases and J by 6 bases, with 2 bases of the junction left unmatched. Germline assignment: CDR1 LNHDA and CDR2 SQIVND (reference sequence). Written as DNA, the CDR3 is TGTGCCAGTAGGAGGACAGGGGGCAATGAGCAGTTCTTC. Its translation: CASRRTGGNEQFF.

This rearrangement joins TRBV7-6 to TRBJ1-5, with 7 nucleotides matching TRBD1. Per germline, CDR1 SGHVS and CDR2 FNYEAQ. V lost 5 bases, J lost 0 bases, and 10 bases stayed unmatched. The CDR3 is 17 residues long. The CDR3 sequence: CASSMDRRTYSNQPQHF. The CDR3 DNA reads TGTGCCAGCAGCATGGACAGGAGGACGTATAGCAATCAGCCCCAGCATTTT.

This clone was observed a few times. Likely a read error: the CDR3 ends without its conserved phenylalanine or tryptophan. It is unclear where the CDR3 begins or ends on the DNA, so no DNA is shown, and the CDR3 is as TCRdb lists it. This chain uses TRBV11-2 with TRBJ1-1; TRBD1 was called by the table and not checked on the DNA. With termini counted, the CDR3 has 13 amino acids. CDR1 SGHAT and CDR2 FQNNGV come from the germline V gene. The CDR3 loop reads CASSFTPRRTREA.

This clone has only one observation. The rearrangement links TRBV15 to TRBJ1-2; unclear D gene. This CDR3 contains 15 residues. The V gene lost 0 bases and the J gene lost 6 bases, with 14 bases spanning the gap. Germline assignment: CDR1 LNHNV and CDR2 YYDKDF (reference sequence). The CDR3 DNA sequence: TGTGCCACCAGCAGAGATTCTGGGGTACTAGATGGCTACACCTTC. This codes for CATSRDSGVLDGYTF. Complete variable domain (other parts from reference TRBV15 and TRBJ1-2): DAMVIQNPRYQVTQFGKPVTLSCSQTLNHNVMYWYQQKSSQAPKLLFHYYDKDFNNEADTPDNFQSRRPNTSFCFLDIRSPGLGDTAMYLCATSRDSGVLDGYTFGSGTRLTVV.

The rearrangement joins TRBV11-2 to TRBJ2-3, with 8 positions matching TRBD2. Germline V gives CDR1 SGHAT, CDR2 FQNNGV. The CDR3 has 15 amino acids. With 4 bases clipped from V and 1 base from J, the junction kept 4 bases outside the gene matches. The CDR3 reads CASSSRGGGTDTQYF. The CDR3 nucleotides are TGTGCCAGCAGCTCCCGGGGGGGAGGCACAGATACGCAGTATTTT.

The chain couples TRBV27 to TRBJ2-1; 8 nucleotides agree with TRBD2. Germline CDR1 reads MNHEY; CDR2 reads SMNVEV (reference sequence). The CDR3 sequence is 13 residues long. With 5 bases clipped from V and 5 bases from J, the junction kept 2 bases outside the gene matches. DNA for the CDR3: TGTGCCAGCAGTAGCGGGGGCAACAATGAGCAGTTCTTC. The encoded protein is CASSSGGNNEQFF.

V gene TRBV11-3 combines with J gene TRBJ1-6; no firm D call. The germline CDR1 and CDR2 sequences are SGHNT and YENEEA. Trimming took 8 bases from V and 7 from J, leaving 9 bases between them. This CDR3 contains 12 residues. The CDR3 nucleotides read TGTGCCAGCGGTCAGGTGAATTCACCCCTCCACTTT. Translated, it gives CASGQVNSPLHF.

The V gene is TRBV25-1, the J gene TRBJ1-4, with 10 bases matching TRBD1. This CDR3 is 15 amino acids long. V lost 5 bases, J lost 7 bases, and 7 bases stayed unmatched. Looked up from germline, CDR1 is MGHDK and CDR2 is SYGVNS. CDR3 sequence reads: CASSQGTGAGEKLFF. In DNA, the CDR3 is TGTGCCAGCAGTCAAGGGACAGGGGCTGGTGAAAAACTGTTTTTT.

The chain carries TRBV15 and TRBJ1-1, with D perhaps matching TRBD1 (5 bases). V was cut by 1 base and J by 6 bases, with 12 bases left in between. The V gene's germline CDR1 is LNHNV and CDR2 YYDKDF (reference sequence). The CDR3 runs to 14 residues. CDR3 sequence: CATSRARQTSEAFF. DNA for the CDR3: TGTGCCACCAGCAGAGCCCGACAGACGTCTGAAGCTTTCTTT.

V usage is TRBV13 and J usage is TRBJ2-1; D might be TRBD2 (6 bases). V lost 4 bases and J 6 bases, leaving 13 bases between the germline ends. Looked up from germline, CDR1 is PRHDT and CDR2 is FYEKMQ (reference sequence). CDR3 length equals 14 residues. CDR3 protein: CASSSGDFGNEQFF. Here the CDR3 DNA reads TGTGCCAGCAGCTCCGGGGACTTCGGCAATGAGCAGTTCTTC.

This clone was detected only once. The rearrangement uses TRBV27 and TRBJ1-2; 7 bases line up with TRBD1. V was clipped by 6 bases and J by 2 bases; unmatched bases: 9. The CDR3 is 15 residues long. The germline CDR1 and CDR2 sequences are MNHEY and SMNVEV (reference sequence). CDR3 sequence: CASSKLGQQNYGYTF. CDR3 nucleotides: TGTGCCAGCAGCAAATTGGGACAGCAGAACTATGGCTACACCTTC.

The chain is built from TRBV30 and TRBJ2-2, with D tentatively TRBD1 (5 bases). Trimming removed 0 bases from V and 2 bases from J, with 13 bases in between. The CDR3 consists of 16 residues. Germline V CDR1 and CDR2: GTSNPN, SVGIG (reference sequence). The CDR3 reads CAWSVWAGINTGELFF. Written as DNA, the CDR3 is TGTGCCTGGAGTGTCTGGGCAGGGATAAACACCGGGGAGCTGTTTTTT.